One sample yielded the 23 T cell receptor beta chains listed below, sequenced in a study of control samples from healthy donors and cancer patients. Clones were read by immunoSEQ multiplex PCR, and TCRdb kept only the in-frame ones, dropping some. The sample includes 130,000 to 150,000 clones, 91% of them seen just once. The sequenced sample consisted of blood. These receptor sequences come from a man between 25 and 39 years old in good health.

This chain links TRBV23-1 with TRBJ1-5; the D is unclear. TRBV23-1 is designated an ORF whose function remains uncertain. The V end was cut by 4 bases, the J end by 4 bases, with 11 bases between. The CDR3 sequence is 14 residues long. Written as DNA, the CDR3 is TGCGCCAGCAGTCCCTCAGTCTTAAATCAGCCCCAGCATTTT. Translated, it gives CASSPSVLNQPQHF.

The V call is TRBV28, the J call TRBJ1-1; D call uncertain. The V gene lost 2 bases and the J gene lost 3 bases, with 16 bases spanning the gap. The CDR3 totals 16 residues. Germline values: CDR1 MDHEN, CDR2 SYDVKM. CDR3 DNA sequence: TGTGCCAGCAGTTTAAAGGGTCCCAATACGGACACTGAAGCTTTCTTT. This sequence encodes CASSLKGPNTDTEAFF.

This clone showed up just once. This sequence joins TRBV18 and TRBJ1-4, with TRBD1 as a possible D gene (5 bases). This CDR3 comprises 16 residues. V lost 3 bases and J lost 0, with 11 bases in between. Germline CDR1 KGHSH, CDR2 LQKENI. The CDR3 spells CASSPRDLPTNEKLFF. DNA of the CDR3: TGTGCCAGCTCACCGCGGGACCTCCCAACTAATGAAAAACTGTTTTTT. Filled out from reference TRBV18 and TRBJ1-4, the complete variable domain reads NAGVMQNPRHLVRRRGQEARLRCSPMKGHSHVYWYRQLPEEGLKFMVYLQKENIIDESGMPKERFSAEFPKEGPSILRIQQVVRGDSAAYFCASSPRDLPTNEKLFFGSGTQLSVL.

The rearrangement joins TRBV4-1 to TRBJ1-1; D is ambiguous. Between the trimmed V and J ends, which lost 0 bases and 6 bases, there was a span of 11 bases. Germline assignment: CDR1 MGHRA and CDR2 YSYEKL. This CDR3 region has 14 residues. The CDR3 sequence: CASSQDPQPPEAFF. The CDR3 DNA sequence: TGCGCCAGCAGCCAAGATCCACAGCCCCCTGAAGCTTTCTTT.

The rearrangement joins TRBV30 to TRBJ1-3; D call uncertain. The ends were cut back, 2 bases at V and 1 base at J, with 6 bases in the middle. CDR1 and CDR2 from the germline V gene are GTSNPN and SVGIG (reference sequence). This CDR3 is 13 amino acids long. The DNA of the CDR3 is TGTGCCTGGAGTACGGGTTCTGGAAACACCATATATTTT. Translated, it gives CAWSTGSGNTIYF.

CDR3 DNA: TGTGCCAGCAGCCCATGGACTAGCACAGATACGCAGTATTTT. Encoded protein: CASSPWTSTDTQYF. This chain links TRBV7-8 with TRBJ2-3; the D gene is possibly TRBD2 (5 bases). Trimming left V 5 bases short and J 0 bases short, with 9 bases between. The CDR3 has 14 amino acids. Germline V lookup: CDR1 SGHVS, CDR2 FQNEAQ.

V is TRBV11-2 and J is TRBJ2-7; D perhaps matches TRBD2 (6 bases). With 5 bases removed from V and 6 bases from J, the gap between germline ends came to 20 bases. Germline-derived CDR1 and CDR2 are SGHAT and FQNNGV. The CDR3 contains 15 residues. CDR3 in amino acids: CASSIEPGVRGEQYF. The CDR3 coding sequence is TGTGCCAGCAGCATTGAACCGGGAGTGAGAGGCGAGCAGTACTTC.

The rearrangement links TRBV15 to TRBJ2-1; TRBD1 is a possible D gene (6 bases). CDR3 length equals 16 residues. Looked up from germline, CDR1 is LNHNV and CDR2 is YYDKDF (reference sequence). Trimming stripped 1 base from V and 3 bases from J, with 13 bases between. CDR3 loop: CATSRVGRDNYNEQFF. CDR3 DNA: TGTGCCACCAGCAGAGTCGGTCGGGACAACTACAATGAGCAGTTCTTC.

The chain carries TRBV5-6 and TRBJ1-2; TRBD1 aligns across 12 bases. The V segment lost 0 bases and the J segment 8 bases; nucleotides outside the gene matches: 5. This CDR3 is built from 15 residues. Germline V gene data show CDR1 as SGHDT and CDR2 as YYEEEE. The CDR3 DNA follows: TGTGCCAGCAGCTTGGTGGGACAGGGGGCGTGGGGCTACACCTTC. It yields the protein CASSLVGQGAWGYTF.

This clone was seen more than once but under ten times. The chain carries TRBV11-3 and TRBJ2-2; D is possibly TRBD2 (6 bases). The CDR3 runs 13 residues. V was shortened by 3 bases and J by 7 bases, with 9 bases between the two germline ends. Germline V gene sequence: CDR1 SGHNT, CDR2 YENEEA. DNA of the CDR3: TGTGCCAGCAGCTTTGCGGGAATCGGGGAGCTGTTTTTT. Amino acids: CASSFAGIGELFF.

This clone was seen just once. The CDR3 sequence is CASSPGQGEMNTEAFF. The CDR3 DNA is TGTGCCAGCAGTCCGGGACAGGGGGAAATGAACACTGAAGCTTTCTTT. This chain uses TRBV27 with TRBJ1-1; TRBD1 aligns across 11 bases. The CDR3 is 16 amino acids. The germline V gene encodes CDR1 MNHEY and CDR2 SMNVEV (reference sequence). V lost 5 bases, J lost 0 bases, and 5 bases stayed unmatched.

In the case of this clone: Other DNA sequences in the same sample also yield this CDR3. This chain links TRBV5-1 with TRBJ1-1; the match to TRBD1 covers 10 bases. V lost 5 bases, J lost 4 bases, and 2 bases stayed unmatched. This CDR3 is built from 13 residues. Germline CDR1 and CDR2: SGHRS and YFSETQ. DNA of the CDR3: TGCGCCAGCAGTTGGACAGGGGGCACTGAAGCTTTCTTT. Translating gives CASSWTGGTEAFF.

The chain is built from TRBV9 and TRBJ1-1; no definite D call. Germline V gene lookup returns CDR1 SGDLS and CDR2 YYNGEE. Trimming shortened V by 5 bases and J by 4 bases, and 9 bases separated the two germline ends. This CDR3 has 12 amino acids. CDR3 nucleotides: TGTGCCAGCAGTCGTGGGATCACTGAAGCTTTCTTT. Its translation is CASSRGITEAFF.

This clone was counted a single time. The chain recombines TRBV9 with TRBJ1-4; 7 bases match TRBD1. Germline V lookup: CDR1 SGDLS, CDR2 YYNGEE. The CDR3 sequence is 15 residues long. V trimming: 3 bases; J trimming: 6 bases; junction bases outside the gene matches: 8. As DNA, the CDR3 is TGTGCCAGCAGCGCTTACAGGGGCCAGGATGAAAAACTGTTTTTT. Encoded protein: CASSAYRGQDEKLFF.

DNA of the CDR3: TGTGCCAGCAGCCAAAGAACAGGCTCTAACTATGGCTACACCTTC. Amino acids: CASSQRTGSNYGYTF. The genes are TRBV4-2 and TRBJ1-2, with D possibly TRBD1 on 5 matching bases. The germline gives CDR1 LGHNA, CDR2 YNFKEQ. V was clipped by 2 bases and J by 0 bases, with 10 bases between them. The CDR3 length is 15 residues.

This clone was seen a single time. The chain recombines TRBV9 with TRBJ1-1; unclear D gene. CDR1 and CDR2 from the germline V gene are SGDLS and YYNGEE. Trimming removed 3 bases at V and 1 base at J, with 7 bases between. The CDR3 runs to 13 residues. CDR3 protein: CASSARPNTEAFF. For the CDR3, the DNA is TGTGCCAGCAGCGCTAGACCGAACACTGAAGCTTTCTTT. Combining the CDR3 with reference TRBV9 and TRBJ1-1 gives the whole variable domain DSGVTQTPKHLITATGQRVTLRCSPRSGDLSVYWYQQSLDQGLQFLIQYYNGEERAKGNILERFSAQQFPDLHSELNLSSLELGDSALYFCASSARPNTEAFFGQGTRLTVV.

V usage is TRBV19 and J usage is TRBJ2-2, with D maybe TRBD1 (6 bases). The germline V gene encodes CDR1 LNHDA and CDR2 SQIVND (reference sequence). V dropped 7 bases and J dropped 1 base, with 10 bases sitting between them. This CDR3 has 14 amino acids. The CDR3 protein is CASNKDRNTGELFF. CDR3 nucleotides: TGTGCCAGTAACAAGGACAGGAACACCGGGGAGCTGTTTTTT.

This rearrangement joins TRBV5-1 to TRBJ1-1; D uncertain. This CDR3 comprises 14 residues. Germline-derived CDR1 and CDR2 are SGHRS and YFSETQ. V was clipped by 4 bases and J by 1 base, with 11 bases between them. CDR3 sequence (DNA): TGCGCCAGCAGCCTGAATTGGCAGAACACTGAAGCTTTCTTT. Amino acid sequence: CASSLNWQNTEAFF.

The genes are TRBV3-1 (or the pseudogene TRBV3-2) and TRBJ2-1, with D perhaps matching TRBD2 (5 bases). Trimming removed 1 base at V and 9 bases at J, with 10 bases between. CDR1 is LGHDT, CDR2 YNNKEL, per germline (reference sequence). CDR3 length: 13 residues. CDR3 in DNA: TGTGCCAGCAGCCAAGTGCGGGCTAGTGAGCAGTTCTTC. Encoded protein: CASSQVRASEQFF.

The chain employs TRBV7-6 and TRBJ2-1; 15 bases align to TRBD2. Trimming took 5 bases from V and 4 from J; bases not matched to a gene: 9. Germline V lookup: CDR1 SGHVS, CDR2 FNYEAQ. The CDR3 sequence is 18 residues long. The CDR3 DNA reads as TGTGCCAGCAGCCCAGGACTAGCGGGGGGGAAAACATACAATGAGCAGTTCTTC. This codes for CASSPGLAGGKTYNEQFF.

The chain employs TRBV21-1 and TRBJ1-4; the table's D call, TRBD1, was not checked against the DNA. TRBV21-1 is termed a pseudogene. This CDR3 is 18 amino acids long. CDR3 sequence (DNA): TGTGCCAGCAGCAAAGCTCAGGTATGGCTACCAACTAATGAAAAACTGTTTTTT. The encoded protein is CASSKAQVWLPTNEKLFF.

The chain uses TRBV7-3 and TRBJ2-2; the match to TRBD2 covers 9 bases. There are 17 residues in the CDR3. Germline CDR1 is SGHTA and CDR2 is FQGTGA. V lost 6 bases to trimming and J lost 1 base; unmatched junction nucleotides: 9. Written as DNA, the CDR3 is TGTGCCAGCAGTTTAGGTTGGACTAGCGAGAACACCGGGGAGCTGTTTTTT. Protein: CASSLGWTSENTGELFF.

V gene TRBV7-2 combines with J gene TRBJ2-1, with 10 bases that match TRBD1. CDR3 length equals 15 residues. V was clipped by 4 bases and J by 7 bases; unmatched bases: 7. Per the germline V gene, CDR1 is SGHTA and CDR2 is FQGNSA. The CDR3, as DNA: TGTGCCAGCAGCTCGGGACAGGGGTCGGGAAATGAGCAGTTCTTC. This codes for CASSSGQGSGNEQFF.